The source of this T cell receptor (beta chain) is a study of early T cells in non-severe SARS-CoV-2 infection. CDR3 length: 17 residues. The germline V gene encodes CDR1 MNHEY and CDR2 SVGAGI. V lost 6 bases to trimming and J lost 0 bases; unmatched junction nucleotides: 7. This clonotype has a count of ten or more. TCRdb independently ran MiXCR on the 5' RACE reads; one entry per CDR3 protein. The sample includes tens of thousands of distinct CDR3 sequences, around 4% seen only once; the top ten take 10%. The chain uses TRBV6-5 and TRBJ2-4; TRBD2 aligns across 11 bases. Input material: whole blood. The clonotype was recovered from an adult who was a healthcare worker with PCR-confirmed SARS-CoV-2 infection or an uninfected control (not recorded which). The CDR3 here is CASSRVAGGIAKNIQYF. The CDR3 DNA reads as TGTGCCAGCAGCCGAGTAGCGGGAGGGATAGCCAAAAACATTCAGTACTTC.